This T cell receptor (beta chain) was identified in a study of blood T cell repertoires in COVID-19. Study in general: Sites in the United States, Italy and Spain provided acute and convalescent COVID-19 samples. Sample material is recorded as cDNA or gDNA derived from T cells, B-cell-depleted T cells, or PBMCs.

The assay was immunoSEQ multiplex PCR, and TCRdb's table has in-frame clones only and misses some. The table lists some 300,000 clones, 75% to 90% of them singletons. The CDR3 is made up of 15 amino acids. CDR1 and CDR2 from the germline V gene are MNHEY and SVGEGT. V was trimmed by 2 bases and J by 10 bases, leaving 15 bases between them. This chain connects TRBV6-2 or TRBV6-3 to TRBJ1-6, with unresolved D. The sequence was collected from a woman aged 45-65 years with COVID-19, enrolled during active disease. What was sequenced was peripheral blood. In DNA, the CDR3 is TGTGCCAGCAGTTACCGGTCCACTCACTGGTCACCCCTCCACTTT. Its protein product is CASSYRSTHWSPLHF.